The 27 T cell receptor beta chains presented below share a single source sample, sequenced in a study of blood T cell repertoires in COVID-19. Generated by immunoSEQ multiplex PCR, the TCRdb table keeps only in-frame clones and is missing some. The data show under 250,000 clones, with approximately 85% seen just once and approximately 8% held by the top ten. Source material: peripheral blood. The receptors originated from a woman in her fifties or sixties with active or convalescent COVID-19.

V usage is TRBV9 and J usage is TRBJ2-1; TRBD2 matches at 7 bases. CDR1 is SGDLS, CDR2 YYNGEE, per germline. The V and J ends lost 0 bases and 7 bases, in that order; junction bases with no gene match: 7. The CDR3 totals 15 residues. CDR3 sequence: CASSVGHNGGNEQFF. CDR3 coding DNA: TGTGCCAGCAGCGTAGGTCACAACGGGGGGAATGAGCAGTTCTTC. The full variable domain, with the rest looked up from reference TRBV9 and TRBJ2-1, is DSGVTQTPKHLITATGQRVTLRCSPRSGDLSVYWYQQSLDQGLQFLIQYYNGEERAKGNILERFSAQQFPDLHSELNLSSLELGDSALYFCASSVGHNGGNEQFFGPGTRLTVL.

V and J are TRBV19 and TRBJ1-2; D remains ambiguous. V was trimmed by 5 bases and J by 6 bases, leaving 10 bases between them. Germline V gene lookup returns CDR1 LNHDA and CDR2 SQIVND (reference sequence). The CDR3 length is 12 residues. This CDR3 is CASSPRQDGYTF. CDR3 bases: TGTGCCAGTAGTCCCAGGCAAGATGGCTACACCTTC.

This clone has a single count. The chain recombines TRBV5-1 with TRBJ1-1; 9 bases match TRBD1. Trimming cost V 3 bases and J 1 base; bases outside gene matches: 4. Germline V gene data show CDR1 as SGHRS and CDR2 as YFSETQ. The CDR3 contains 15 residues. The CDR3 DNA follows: TGCGCCAGCAGCTGGGGACAGGGAAGGAACACTGAAGCTTTCTTT. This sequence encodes CASSWGQGRNTEAFF.

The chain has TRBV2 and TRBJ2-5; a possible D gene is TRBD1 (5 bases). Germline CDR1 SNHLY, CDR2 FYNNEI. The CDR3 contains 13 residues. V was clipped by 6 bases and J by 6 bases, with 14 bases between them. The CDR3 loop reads CASSPALGQTQYF. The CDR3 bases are TGTGCCAGCAGCCCTGCGCTGGGGCAGACCCAGTACTTC.

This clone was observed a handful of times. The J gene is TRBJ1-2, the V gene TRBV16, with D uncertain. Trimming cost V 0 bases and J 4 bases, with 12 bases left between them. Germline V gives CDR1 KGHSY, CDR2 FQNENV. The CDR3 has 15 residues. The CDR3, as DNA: TGTGCCAGCAGCCAATCAGGGATTGAGGGCTATGGCTACACCTTC. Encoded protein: CASSQSGIEGYGYTF.

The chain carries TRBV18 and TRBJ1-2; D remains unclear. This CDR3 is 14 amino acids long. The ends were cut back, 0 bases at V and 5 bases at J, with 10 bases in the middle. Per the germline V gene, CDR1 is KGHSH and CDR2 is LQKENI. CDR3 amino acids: CASSPPTGLYGYTF. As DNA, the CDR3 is TGTGCCAGCTCACCACCGACCGGACTTTATGGCTACACCTTC.

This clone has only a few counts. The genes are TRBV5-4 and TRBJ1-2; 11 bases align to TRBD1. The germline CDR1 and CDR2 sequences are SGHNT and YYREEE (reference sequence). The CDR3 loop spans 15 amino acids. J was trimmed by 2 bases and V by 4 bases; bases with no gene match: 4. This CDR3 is CASSGWDRGNYGYTF. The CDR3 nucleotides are TGTGCCAGCAGCGGGTGGGACAGGGGGAACTATGGCTACACCTTC.

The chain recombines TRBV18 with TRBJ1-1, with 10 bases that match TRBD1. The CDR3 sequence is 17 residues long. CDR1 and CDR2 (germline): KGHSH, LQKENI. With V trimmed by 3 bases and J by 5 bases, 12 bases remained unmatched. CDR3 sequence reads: CASSPLLVRGQGTEAFF. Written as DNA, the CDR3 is TGTGCCAGCTCACCCCTTCTTGTTAGGGGACAGGGGACTGAAGCTTTCTTT.

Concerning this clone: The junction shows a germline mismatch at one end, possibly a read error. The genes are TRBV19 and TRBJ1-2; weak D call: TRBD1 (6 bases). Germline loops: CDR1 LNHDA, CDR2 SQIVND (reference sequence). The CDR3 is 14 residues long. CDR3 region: CASSTGTRIYGYTF. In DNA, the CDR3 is TGTGCCAGCAGTACCGGGACACGGATCTATGGCTACACCTTC.

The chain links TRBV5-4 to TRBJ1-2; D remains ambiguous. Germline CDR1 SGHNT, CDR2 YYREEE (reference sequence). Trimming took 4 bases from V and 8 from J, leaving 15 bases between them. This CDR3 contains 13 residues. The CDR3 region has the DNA TGTGCCAGCAGCAGGACTGCCATCTGGGGCTACACCTTC. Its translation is CASSRTAIWGYTF. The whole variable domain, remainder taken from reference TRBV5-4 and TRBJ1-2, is ETGVTQSPTHLIKTRGQQVTLRCSSQSGHNTVSWYQQALGQGPQFIFQYYREEENGRGNFPPRFSGLQFPNYSSELNVNALELDDSALYLCASSRTAIWGYTFGSGTRLTVV.

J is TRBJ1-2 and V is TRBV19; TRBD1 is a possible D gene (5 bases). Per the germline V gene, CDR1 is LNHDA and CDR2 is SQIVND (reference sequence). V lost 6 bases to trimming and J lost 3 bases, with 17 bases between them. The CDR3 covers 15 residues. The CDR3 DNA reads TGTGCCAGTAGGAGTTTCGGGACGGGAGACTATGGCTACACCTTC. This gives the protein CASRSFGTGDYGYTF.

DNA for the CDR3: TGTGCCAGCAGTACCCATGACAGGGGCGCTCGCAATCAGCCCCAGCATTTT. Translated, it gives CASSTHDRGARNQPQHF. The chain links TRBV28 to TRBJ1-5; 8 bases are a match to TRBD1. Looked up from germline, CDR1 is MDHEN and CDR2 is SYDVKM. The CDR3 loop spans 17 amino acids. The V and J ends lost 5 bases and 2 bases, in that order; junction bases with no gene match: 11. Full variable domain (rest looked up from reference TRBV28 and TRBJ1-5): DVKVTQSSRYLVKRTGEKVFLECVQDMDHENMFWYRQDPGLGLRLIYFSYDVKMKEKGDIPEGYSVSREKKERFSLILESASTNQTSMYLCASSTHDRGARNQPQHFGDGTRLSIL.

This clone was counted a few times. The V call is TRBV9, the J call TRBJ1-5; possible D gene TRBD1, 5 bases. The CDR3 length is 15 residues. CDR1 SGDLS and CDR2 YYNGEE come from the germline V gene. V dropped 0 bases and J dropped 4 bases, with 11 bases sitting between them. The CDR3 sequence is CASSVAWGTNQPQHF. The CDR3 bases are TGTGCCAGCAGCGTAGCATGGGGCACAAATCAGCCCCAGCATTTT.

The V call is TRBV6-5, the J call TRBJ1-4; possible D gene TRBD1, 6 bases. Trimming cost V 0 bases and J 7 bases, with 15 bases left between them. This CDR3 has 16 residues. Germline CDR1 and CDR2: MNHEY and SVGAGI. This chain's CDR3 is CASSYSTGTRGEKLFF. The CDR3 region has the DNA TGTGCCAGCAGTTACTCGACCGGGACAAGAGGTGAAAAACTGTTTTTT.

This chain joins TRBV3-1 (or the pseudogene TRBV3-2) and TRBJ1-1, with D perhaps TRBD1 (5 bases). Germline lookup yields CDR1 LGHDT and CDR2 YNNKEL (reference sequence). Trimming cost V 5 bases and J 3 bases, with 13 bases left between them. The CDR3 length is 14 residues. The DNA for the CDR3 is TGTGCCAGCAGCGAAATGCAGGGCTACACTGAAGCTTTCTTT. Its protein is CASSEMQGYTEAFF.

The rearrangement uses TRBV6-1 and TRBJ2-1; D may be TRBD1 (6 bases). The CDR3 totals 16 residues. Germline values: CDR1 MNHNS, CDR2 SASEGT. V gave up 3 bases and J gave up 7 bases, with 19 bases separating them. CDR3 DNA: TGTGCCAGCAGTGAGGATAGACGATGGGACAAGAATGAGCAGTTCTTC. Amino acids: CASSEDRRWDKNEQFF.

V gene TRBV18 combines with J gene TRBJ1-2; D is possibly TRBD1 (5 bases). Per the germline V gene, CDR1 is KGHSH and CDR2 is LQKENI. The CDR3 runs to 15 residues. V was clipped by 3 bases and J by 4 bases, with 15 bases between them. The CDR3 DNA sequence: TGTGCCAGCTCACCGTCGCAGGACATCCGCTATGGCTACACCTTC. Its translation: CASSPSQDIRYGYTF.

DNA for the CDR3: TGTGCCAGCAGTCCGTGGACACGTGAAGCTTTCTTT. Its translation is CASSPWTREAFF. The chain has TRBV12-3 or TRBV12-4 and TRBJ1-1; D is perhaps TRBD1 (5 bases). Trimming left V 5 bases short and J 7 bases short, with 11 bases between. This CDR3 is 12 amino acids long.

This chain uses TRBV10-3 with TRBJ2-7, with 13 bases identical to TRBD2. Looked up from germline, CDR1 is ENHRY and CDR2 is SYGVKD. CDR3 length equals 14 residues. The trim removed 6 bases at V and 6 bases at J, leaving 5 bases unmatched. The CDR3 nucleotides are TGTGCCATCAGCCTAACTAGCGGGAGGGGCGAGCAGTACTTC. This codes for CAISLTSGRGEQYF.

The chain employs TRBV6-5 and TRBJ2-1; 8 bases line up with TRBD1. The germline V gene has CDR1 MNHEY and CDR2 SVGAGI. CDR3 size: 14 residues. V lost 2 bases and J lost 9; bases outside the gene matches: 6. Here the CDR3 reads CASSYGTGASEQFF. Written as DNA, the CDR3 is TGTGCCAGCAGTTACGGGACAGGTGCTAGTGAGCAGTTCTTC.

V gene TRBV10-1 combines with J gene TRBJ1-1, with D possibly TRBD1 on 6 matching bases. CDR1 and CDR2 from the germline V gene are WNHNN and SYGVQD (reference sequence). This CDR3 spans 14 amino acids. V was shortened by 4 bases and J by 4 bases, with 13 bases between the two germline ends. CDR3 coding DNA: TGCGCCAGCAGTGCCGGACAGCTGGGCACTGAAGCTTTCTTT. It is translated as CASSAGQLGTEAFF.

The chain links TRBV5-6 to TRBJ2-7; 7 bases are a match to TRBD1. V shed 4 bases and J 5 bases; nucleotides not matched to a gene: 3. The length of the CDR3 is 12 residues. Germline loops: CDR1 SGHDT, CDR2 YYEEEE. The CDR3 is CASSRDRHEQYV. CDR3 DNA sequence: TGTGCCAGCAGCCGGGACAGACACGAGCAGTACGTC.

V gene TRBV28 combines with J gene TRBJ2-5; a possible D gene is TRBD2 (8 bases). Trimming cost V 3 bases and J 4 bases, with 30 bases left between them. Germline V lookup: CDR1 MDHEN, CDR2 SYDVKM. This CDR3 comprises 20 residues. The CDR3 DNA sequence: TGTGCCAGCAGTTTGCGACCAGGGGGGAGCGGGAGCGGGATAGGAGAGACCCAGTACTTC. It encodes CASSLRPGGSGSGIGETQYF.

The CDR3, as DNA: TGTGCCAGCAGGGGGGACATGTCAGGCGAGCAGTACTTC. This translates into CASRGDMSGEQYF. The rearrangement uses TRBV2 and TRBJ2-7; D possibly corresponds to TRBD1 (6 bases). Trimming took off 6 bases at V and 6 bases at J, with 15 bases between the two ends. The CDR3 covers 13 residues. CDR1 and CDR2 from the germline V gene are SNHLY and FYNNEI. Full variable domain (remainder filled in from reference TRBV2 and TRBJ2-7): EPEVTQTPSHQVTQMGQEVILRCVPISNHLYFYWYRQILGQKVEFLVSFYNNEISEKSEIFDDQFSVERPDGSNFTLKIRSTKLEDSAMYFCASRGDMSGEQYFGPGTRLTVT.

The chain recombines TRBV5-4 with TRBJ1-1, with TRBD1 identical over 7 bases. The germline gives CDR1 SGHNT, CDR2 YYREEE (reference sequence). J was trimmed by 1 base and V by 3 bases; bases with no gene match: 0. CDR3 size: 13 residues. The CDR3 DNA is TGTGCCAGCAGCTGGGACAGGAACACTGAAGCTTTCTTT. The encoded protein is CASSWDRNTEAFF.

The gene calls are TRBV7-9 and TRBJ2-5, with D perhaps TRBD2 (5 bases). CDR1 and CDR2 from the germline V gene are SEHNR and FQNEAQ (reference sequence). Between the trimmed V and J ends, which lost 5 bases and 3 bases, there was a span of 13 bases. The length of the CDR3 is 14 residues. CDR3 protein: CASSPSDYKETQYF. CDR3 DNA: TGTGCCAGCAGCCCCTCCGACTATAAAGAGACCCAGTACTTC.

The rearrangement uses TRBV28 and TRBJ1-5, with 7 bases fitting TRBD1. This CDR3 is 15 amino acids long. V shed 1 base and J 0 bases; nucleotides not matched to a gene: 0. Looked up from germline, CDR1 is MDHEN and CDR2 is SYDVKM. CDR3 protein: CASSLYRGSNQPQHF. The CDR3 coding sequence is TGTGCCAGCAGTTTATACAGGGGTAGCAATCAGCCCCAGCATTTT.